This passage covers 17 T cell receptor beta chains from one sample sequenced in a study of PD-1 blockade in classical Hodgkin lymphoma. Clones were read by immunoSEQ multiplex PCR, and TCRdb kept only the in-frame ones, dropping some. Among 15,000 to 20,000 clones listed, 75% to 85% were seen once. Each of the patients experienced relapse following autologous stem cell transplantation, and their brentuximab vedotin exposure differed. This sample comprised peripheral blood mononuclear cells (PBMCs), obtained before the second cycle of nivolumab. These receptors originate from a human donor with classical Hodgkin lymphoma.

The rearrangement links TRBV19 to TRBJ1-5; no clear D. This CDR3 spans 12 amino acids. The germline gives CDR1 LNHDA, CDR2 SQIVND (reference sequence). Between the trimmed V and J ends, which lost 5 bases and 5 bases, there was a span of 7 bases. The CDR3 DNA is TGTGCCAGTAGTCCTCTTCATCAGCCCCAGCATTTT. Translated: CASSPLHQPQHF.

This chain joins TRBV19 and TRBJ2-2, with D possibly TRBD2 on 6 matching bases. Germline loops: CDR1 LNHDA, CDR2 SQIVND (reference sequence). Trimming removed 7 bases at V and 0 bases at J, with 18 bases between. CDR3 size: 17 residues. CDR3 loop: CASTPLGGYPNTGELFF. The CDR3 nucleotides are TGTGCCAGTACCCCCTTAGGAGGGTACCCGAACACCGGGGAGCTGTTTTTT.

This chain links TRBV28 with TRBJ1-2; D gene ambiguous. Germline V CDR1 and CDR2: MDHEN, SYDVKM. CDR3 length: 14 amino acids. V lost 6 bases to trimming and J lost 2 bases, with 13 bases between them. The CDR3 spells CASSLPPTNYGYTF. CDR3 coding DNA: TGTGCCAGCAGCCTGCCACCTACCAACTATGGCTACACCTTC.

The rearrangement joins TRBV5-4 to TRBJ1-6; 9 positions match TRBD1. V lost 5 bases, J lost 10 bases, and 10 bases stayed unmatched. Germline CDR1 is SGHNT and CDR2 is YYREEE (reference sequence). The CDR3 loop spans 15 amino acids. CDR3 bases: TGTGCCAGCAGTGACCGGGACAGGGCTCCCTCACCCCTCCACTTT. Translation: CASSDRDRAPSPLHF.

Relative to its sample, this clone is medium-sized. CDR3 bases: TGCGCCAGCAGCCAAAGGGGGGACGTGGGGACAGAGACCCAGTACTTC. Its translation is CASSQRGDVGTETQYF. The chain combines TRBV4-3 with TRBJ2-5; the D gene could be TRBD1 or TRBD2 (6 bases each). The V end lost 2 bases, the J end lost 4 bases, and 17 bases lay between the germline ends. The CDR3 consists of 16 residues. Germline values: CDR1 LGHNA, CDR2 YSLEER.

The chain uses TRBV15 and TRBJ2-5; weak D call: TRBD2 (5 bases). The CDR3 contains 16 residues. V was trimmed by 0 bases and J by 5 bases, leaving 16 bases between them. Looked up from germline, CDR1 is LNHNV and CDR2 is YYDKDF (reference sequence). CDR3 sequence (DNA): TGTGCCACCAGCAGAGATCGGGCAGGAGGCAGGGAGACCCAGTACTTC. Amino acid sequence: CATSRDRAGGRETQYF.

This clone showed up just a few times. The chain is built from TRBV9 and TRBJ1-1, with a weak D call TRBD1 (5 bases). Germline CDR1 SGDLS, CDR2 YYNGEE. V was cut by 0 bases and J by 6 bases, with 15 bases left in between. This CDR3 comprises 15 residues. The CDR3 coding sequence is TGTGCCAGCAGCGTAGGTCAGGGAGGGAAGGCTGAAGCTTTCTTT. This encodes CASSVGQGGKAEAFF.

V gene TRBV5-4 combines with J gene TRBJ1-2; D call uncertain. V lost 0 bases and J lost 7, with 4 bases in between. CDR1 SGHNT and CDR2 YYREEE come from the germline V gene (reference sequence). The CDR3 loop spans 11 amino acids. CDR3 nucleotides: TGTGCCAGCAGCTTGGAAGGTGGCTACACCTTC. Protein sequence: CASSLEGGYTF.

The V and J genes are TRBV6-4 and TRBJ2-3; a weak D match, TRBD1 (6 bases). Germline CDR1 reads MRHNA; CDR2 reads SNTAGT. Trimming cost V 6 bases and J 0 bases, with 13 bases left between them. This CDR3 contains 15 residues. CDR3 residues: CASSSGTSSTDTQYF. The CDR3 bases are TGTGCCAGCAGCTCCGGGACAAGTAGCACAGATACGCAGTATTTT.

This rearrangement joins TRBV7-9 to TRBJ2-2; 10 nucleotides match TRBD1. CDR3 size: 16 residues. CDR1 is SEHNR, CDR2 FQNEAQ, per germline (reference sequence). J lost 4 bases, V lost 2 bases, and 4 bases had no gene match. In nucleotides, the CDR3 is TGTGCCAGCAGCTTACCACGGACAGGGGGCACCGGGGAGCTGTTTTTT. It codes for CASSLPRTGGTGELFF. Full variable domain (rest looked up from reference TRBV7-9 and TRBJ2-2): DTGVSQNPRHKITKRGQNVTFRCDPISEHNRLYWYRQTLGQGPEFLTYFQNEAQLEKSRLLSDRFSAERPKGSFSTLEIQRTEQGDSAMYLCASSLPRTGGTGELFFGEGSRLTVL.

The chain carries TRBV12-5 and TRBJ2-2, with D uncertain. Trimming removed 5 bases at V and 2 bases at J, with 6 bases between. Germline CDR1 and CDR2: LGHNT and FRNRAP. The CDR3 sequence is 13 residues long. The CDR3 DNA follows: TGTGCTAGTGGTAACGTAAACACCGGGGAGCTGTTTTTT. Its protein is CASGNVNTGELFF.

This rearrangement joins TRBV12-2 to TRBJ2-3; no check of the table's D call, TRBD2, against the DNA was made. TRBV12-2 is marked as a pseudogene. CDR3 length: 15 residues. CDR3 in DNA: TGTGCAAGTCGCTTAGAAGAGATCCCGGCAGATACGCAGTATTTT. Amino acids: CASRLEEIPADTQYF.

This chain joins TRBV4-2 and TRBJ2-7, with TRBD2 identical over 7 bases. The CDR3 covers 15 residues. Trimming took 1 base from V and 1 from J; bases not matched to a gene: 4. Looked up from germline, CDR1 is LGHNA and CDR2 is YNFKEQ. This chain's CDR3 is CASSQGLANSYEQYF. The CDR3 DNA is TGTGCCAGCAGCCAAGGACTAGCCAATTCCTACGAGCAGTACTTC.

In nucleotides, the CDR3 is TGTGCCAGTAGCCCTTCCCGGAGGGGTTACCAAGAGACCCAGTACTTC. Translating it yields CASSPSRRGYQETQYF. The chain has TRBV19 and TRBJ2-5; D is possibly TRBD2 (6 bases). Trimming took off 6 bases at V and 0 bases at J, with 17 bases between the two ends. Looked up from germline, CDR1 is LNHDA and CDR2 is SQIVND (reference sequence). The CDR3 covers 16 residues.

This clone was counted a few times. This chain connects TRBV5-8 to TRBJ1-5; unclear D gene. The V end was cut by 2 bases, the J end by 7 bases, with 13 bases between. The CDR3 sequence is 14 residues long. The germline gives CDR1 SGHTS, CDR2 YDEGEE. CDR3 coding DNA: TGTGCCAGCAGCTTATCACACCTCGGACAGCCCCAGCATTTT. As protein: CASSLSHLGQPQHF.

The CDR3 region is CASSLSASGWSAKNIQYF. The CDR3 coding sequence is TGTGCCAGCAGCTTATCGGCTAGCGGGTGGTCGGCCAAAAACATTCAGTACTTC. V usage is TRBV11-3 and J usage is TRBJ2-4, with 8 bases lining up with TRBD2. Unmatched junction bases numbered 10, after V lost 2 bases and J lost 1 base. The CDR3 sequence is 18 residues long. CDR1 SGHNT and CDR2 YENEEA come from the germline V gene.

This rearrangement joins TRBV19 to TRBJ2-5; 9 bases match TRBD2. The CDR3 runs to 18 residues. Unmatched junction bases numbered 13, after V lost 3 bases and J lost 2 bases. CDR1 and CDR2 (germline): LNHDA, SQIVND (reference sequence). This CDR3 is CASSIFLGASGDQETQYF. In nucleotides, the CDR3 is TGTGCCAGTAGTATTTTTCTTGGAGCTAGCGGGGATCAAGAGACCCAGTACTTC.